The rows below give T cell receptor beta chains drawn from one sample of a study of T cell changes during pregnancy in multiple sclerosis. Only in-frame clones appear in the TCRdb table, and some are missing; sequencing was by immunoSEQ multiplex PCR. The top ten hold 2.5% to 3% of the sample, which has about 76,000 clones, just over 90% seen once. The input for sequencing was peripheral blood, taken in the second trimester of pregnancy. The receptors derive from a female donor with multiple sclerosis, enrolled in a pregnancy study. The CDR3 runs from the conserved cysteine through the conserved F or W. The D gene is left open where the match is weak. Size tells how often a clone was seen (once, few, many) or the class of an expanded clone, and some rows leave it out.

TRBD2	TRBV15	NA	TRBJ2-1	TGTGCCACCAGCAGAGACCTAGCGGGAGGGATAAATGAGCAGTTCTTC	CATSRDLAGGINEQFF
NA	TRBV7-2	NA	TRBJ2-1	TGTGCCGGGAGCACCTACAATGAGCAGTTCTTC	CAGSTYNEQFF
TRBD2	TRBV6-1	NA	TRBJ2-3	TGTGCCAGCAGTGAACAGACTAGCGGTCCCACAGATACGCAGTATTTT	CASSEQTSGPTDTQYF
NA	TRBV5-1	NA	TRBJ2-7	TGCGCCAGCAGCTTGGAAGAGGGCCCCTACGAGCAGTACTTC	CASSLEEGPYEQYF
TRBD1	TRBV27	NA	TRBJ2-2	TGTGCCAGCAGTTTGGACAGGTGGGCCGGGGAGCTGTTTTTT	CASSLDRWAGELFF
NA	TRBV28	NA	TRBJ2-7	TGTGCCAGCAGTCCACAGGATTTATCCTACGAGCAGTACTTC	CASSPQDLSYEQYF
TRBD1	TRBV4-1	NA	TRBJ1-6	TGCGCCAGCAGCCTGGACAGGGGAAACTCACCCCTCCACTTT	CASSLDRGNSPLHF
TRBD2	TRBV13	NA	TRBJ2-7	TGTGCCAGCAGTCCCGGGACTAGCGGATACGAGCAGTACTTC	CASSPGTSGYEQYF
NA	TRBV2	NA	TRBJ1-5	TGTGCCAGCAGTGACTCAGGGCTTAATCAGCCCCAGCATTTT	CASSDSGLNQPQHF
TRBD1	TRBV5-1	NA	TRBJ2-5	TGCGCCAGCAGCTTGGCTGGGGGACAGGGGACAGGTTTTGAGACCCAGTACTTC	CASSLAGGQGTGFETQYF
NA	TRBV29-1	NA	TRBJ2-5	TGCAGCGCCCTAGAAGAGACCCAGTACTTC	CSALEETQYF
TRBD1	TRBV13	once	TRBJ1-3	TGTGCCAGCAGCCTGGCGACAGGGGCCGCTCGGAACACCATATATTTT	CASSLATGAARNTIYF
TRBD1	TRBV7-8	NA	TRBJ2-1	TGTGCCAGCAGCTTACAGGGGGCTACCCCCCTCAATGAGCAGTTCTTC	CASSLQGATPLNEQFF
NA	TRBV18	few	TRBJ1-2	TGTGCCAGCTCACCACAGCGCTTTGCTAACTATGGCTACACCTTC	CASSPQRFANYGYTF
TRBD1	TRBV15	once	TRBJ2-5	TGTGCCACCAGCAGTGAGGGGGCCCAAGAGACCCAGTACTTC	CATSSEGAQETQYF
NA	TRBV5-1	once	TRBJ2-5	TGCGCCAGCAGCCCCCAGTACCAAGAGACCCAGTACTTC	CASSPQYQETQYF
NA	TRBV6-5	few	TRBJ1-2	TGTGCCAGCGCTTCAATTCCGGGTGGCTACACCTTC	CASASIPGGYTF
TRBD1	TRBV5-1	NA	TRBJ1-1	TGCGCCAGCAGCCCGGGAGCAGGGGGCACTGAAGCTTTCTTT	CASSPGAGGTEAFF
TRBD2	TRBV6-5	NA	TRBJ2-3	TGTGCCAGCCGCGGGGGTACTAAAACCGATACGCAGTATTTT	CASRGGTKTDTQYF
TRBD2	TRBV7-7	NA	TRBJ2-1	TGTGCTAGCAGCGGAGCGGGGGGCAGGCACAATGAGCAGTTCTTC	CASSGAGGRHNEQFF
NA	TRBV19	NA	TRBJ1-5	TGTGCCAGTACCACCTACGGGGAAGGGATGGGCAATCAGCCCCAGCATTTT	CASTTYGEGMGNQPQHF
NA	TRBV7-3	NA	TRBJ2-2	TGTGCCAGCAGCCCCCAGGGGGGGAACACCGGGGAGCTGTTTTTT	CASSPQGGNTGELFF
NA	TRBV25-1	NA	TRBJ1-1	TGTGCCAGCAGTCCTCAGACTGAAGCTTTCTTT	CASSPQTEAFF
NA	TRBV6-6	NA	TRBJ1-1	TGTGCCAGCAGTTACGTCGCGGAAAACACTGAAGCTTTCTTT	CASSYVAENTEAFF
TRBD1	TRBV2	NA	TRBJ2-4	TGTGCCAGCAGTTCGACAGGGGGGGACATTCAGTACTTC	CASSSTGGDIQYF
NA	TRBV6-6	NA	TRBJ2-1	TGTGCCAGCAGTTACTCGTTTGTCCTCCCTTACAATGAGCAGTTCTTC	CASSYSFVLPYNEQFF
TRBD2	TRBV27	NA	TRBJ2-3	TGTGCCAGCAGTTCAATCCGACTAGCGGGGGGCCCTAGCACAGATACGCAGTATTTT	CASSSIRLAGGPSTDTQYF
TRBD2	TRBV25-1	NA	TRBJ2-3	TGTGCCAGCAGTGGGCTAGCGGGGGGAGGAGATACGCAGTATTTT	CASSGLAGGGDTQYF
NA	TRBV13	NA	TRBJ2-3	TGTGCCAGCAGCTTCGGGGCAGATACGCAGTATTTT	CASSFGADTQYF
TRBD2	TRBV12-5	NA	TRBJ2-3	TGTGCTAGTGGCCCTGGGAGCGGGGGGGCCGAAGATACGCAGTATTTT	CASGPGSGGAEDTQYF
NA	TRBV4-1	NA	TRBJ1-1	TGCGCCAGCAGCCAAGCGGGGGTGGGAACTGAAGCTTTCTTT	CASSQAGVGTEAFF
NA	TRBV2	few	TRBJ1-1	TGTGCCAGCAGGGGTGGACAGTCGAACACTGAAGCTTTCTTT	CASRGGQSNTEAFF
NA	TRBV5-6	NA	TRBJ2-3	TGTGCCAGCAAGGGACATTACCCCCTATCCACAGATACGCAGTATTTT	CASKGHYPLSTDTQYF
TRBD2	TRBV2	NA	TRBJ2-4	TGTGCCAGCAGCGGGACTAGCGGTTGGAACATTCAGTACTTC	CASSGTSGWNIQYF
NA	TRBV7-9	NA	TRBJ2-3	TGTGCCAGCAGCCTCGCCGGGGCAGATACGCAGTATTTT	CASSLAGADTQYF
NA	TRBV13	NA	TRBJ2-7	TGTGCCAGCAGCCCGGGATCGGCCAACGAGCAGTACTTC	CASSPGSANEQYF
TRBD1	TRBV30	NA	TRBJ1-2	TGTGCCTGGAGTTACAGGACAGGGGGCTCGGTCAACTATGGCTACACCTTC	CAWSYRTGGSVNYGYTF
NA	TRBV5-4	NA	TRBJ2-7	TGTGCCAGCAGCTACCTAGGGAGCTCCTACGAGCAGTACTTC	CASSYLGSSYEQYF
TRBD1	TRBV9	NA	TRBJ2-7	TGTGCCAGCAGCGTAGGGGGACAGCCTTACGAGCAGTACTTC	CASSVGGQPYEQYF
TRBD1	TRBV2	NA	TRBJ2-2	TGTGCCAGCACCAGTACCGGGACAGGGGGCCGTGGTATCACCGGGGAGCTGTTTTTT	CASTSTGTGGRGITGELFF
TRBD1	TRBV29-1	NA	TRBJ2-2	TGCAGCGTTGAAAGTTGGACAGGGGGTACCGGGGAGCTGTTTTTT	CSVESWTGGTGELFF
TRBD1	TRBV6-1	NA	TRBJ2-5	TGTGCCAGCATCCTACAGGGGCCGGAGACCCAGTACTTC	CASILQGPETQYF
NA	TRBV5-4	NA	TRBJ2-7	TGTGCCAGCAGCGGAGGGTCTACCCTTTCCTACGAGCAGTACTTC	CASSGGSTLSYEQYF
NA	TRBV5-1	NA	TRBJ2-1	TGCGCCAGCAGCCTTTACACGGGTGGGAATGAGCAGTTCTTC	CASSLYTGGNEQFF
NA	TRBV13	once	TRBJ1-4	TGTGCCAGCAGCCGTAGCCTAAAAATACAGGTGCCGTTTACAACTAATGAAAAACTGTTTTTT	CASSRSLKIQVPFTTNEKLFF
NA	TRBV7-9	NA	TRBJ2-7	TGTGCCAGCAGCTTTTCAGGGCAGTTGAGGGAGCAGTACTTC	CASSFSGQLREQYF
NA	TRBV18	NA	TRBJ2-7	TGTGCCAGCTCACTAAGGGGGACGGAATCCTACGAGCAGTACTTC	CASSLRGTESYEQYF
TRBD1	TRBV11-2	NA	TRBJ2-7	TGTGCCAGCAGCACGGGACAGGGGGTCGGCTACGAGCAGTACTTC	CASSTGQGVGYEQYF
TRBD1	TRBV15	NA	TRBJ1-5	TGTGCCACCAGCAGAGCAGGGGGAGATAATCAGCCCCAGCATTTT	CATSRAGGDNQPQHF
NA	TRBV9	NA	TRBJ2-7	TGTGCCAGCAGCGTAAGTGAGGGCGACGAGCAGTACTTC	CASSVSEGDEQYF
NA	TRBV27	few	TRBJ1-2	TGTGCCAGCAGTTTTGGCGGGTCCTATGGCTACACCTTC	CASSFGGSYGYTF
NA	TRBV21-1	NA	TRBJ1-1	TGTGCCAGCAGCTTAACAGGGGGCAAACGAGCTTTCTTT	CASSLTGGKRAFF
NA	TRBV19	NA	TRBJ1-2	TGTGCCAGCAGCAGGGGTAACCTCTATGGCTACACCTTC	CASSRGNLYGYTF
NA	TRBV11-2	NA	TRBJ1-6	TGTGCCAGCAGCTTAGAAACAGGACGTCATTCACCCCTCCACTTT	CASSLETGRHSPLHF
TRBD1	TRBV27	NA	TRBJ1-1	TGTGCCAGCAGACAGGGGGCAGGGACTGAAGCTTTCTTT	CASRQGAGTEAFF
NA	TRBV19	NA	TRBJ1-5	TGTGCCAGTAGTACCCCGACAGGTGGCAATCAGCCCCAGCATTTT	CASSTPTGGNQPQHF
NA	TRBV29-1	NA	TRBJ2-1	TGCAGCGTTGACGACGGAGTCTCCTACAATGAGCAGTTCTTC	CSVDDGVSYNEQFF